Listed here are 32 T cell receptor beta chains from one sample, sequenced in a study of Ad26.COV2.S vaccination and SARS-CoV-2 variants (dated by TCRdb to the early 2020s). In the paper's terms, the treatment or condition label means: around 19 received Ad26.COV2.S at low or high dose, single or two shots; about 5 received placebo; per-sample allocation not given. For vaccine and placebo recipients, the sequenced repertoires came from samples collected on day 63 after the first injection. Library preparation used the immunoSEQ multiplex PCR assay. TCRdb took over this immuneACCESS table, retaining in-frame rearrangements with V and J assigned. Such tables are incomplete; in checked studies, under half of the missing clones stem from an unresolved V gene, and the remainder is unexplained. For this sample there are about 350,000 clones; about 87% appear just once. 6.4% of the sample is taken by the ten largest.

This specimen was peripheral blood, taken in a trial of Ad26.COV2.S vaccine versus placebo. The receptors were sampled from a person aged 18-60 years who received the Ad26.COV2.S COVID-19 vaccine or a placebo.

The chain employs TRBV10-3 and TRBJ2-3; 9 positions agree with TRBD2. There are 18 residues in the CDR3. Germline V gene sequence: CDR1 ENHRY, CDR2 SYGVKD. V was pared by 5 bases and J by 3 bases, with 15 bases of the junction left unmatched. The CDR3 protein is CAISSDPILAGETDTQYF. In DNA form, the CDR3 reads TGTGCCATCAGTAGTGATCCCATTTTAGCGGGAGAGACAGATACGCAGTATTTT.

The chain couples TRBV4-2 to TRBJ1-1; perhaps TRBD1 as D (6 bases). Germline CDR1 LGHNA, CDR2 YNFKEQ. The CDR3 is 15 residues long. V lost 0 bases and J lost 1, with 9 bases in between. For the CDR3, the DNA is TGTGCCAGCAGCCAAGATAGGGGGGGGAACACTGAAGCTTTCTTT. It yields the protein CASSQDRGGNTEAFF.

The chain employs TRBV5-1 and TRBJ1-1; 7 bases line up with TRBD1. The CDR3 runs to 19 residues. The junction had 14 bases not matched to a gene; V was cut back by 0 bases and J by 0 bases. Germline V gives CDR1 SGHRS, CDR2 YFSETQ. CDR3 sequence reads: CASSLVRRSGDRLNTEAFF. The CDR3 bases are TGCGCCAGCAGCTTGGTTCGTCGTTCGGGGGACAGATTGAACACTGAAGCTTTCTTT. Based on the CDR3 plus reference TRBV5-1 and TRBJ1-1, the full variable domain is KAGVTQTPRYLIKTRGQQVTLSCSPISGHRSVSWYQQTPGQGLQFLFEYFSETQRNKGNFPGRFSGRQFSNSRSEMNVSTLELGDSALYLCASSLVRRSGDRLNTEAFFGQGTRLTVV.

The rearrangement uses TRBV5-5 and TRBJ1-1; possibly TRBD1 for D (5 bases). Germline V gene data show CDR1 as SGHKS and CDR2 as YYEKEE (reference sequence). The CDR3 runs 14 residues. V lost 2 bases and J lost 1, with 9 bases in between. CDR3 loop: CASSFEGKNTEAFF. The CDR3 nucleotides read TGTGCCAGCAGCTTCGAGGGGAAGAACACTGAAGCTTTCTTT.

This chain's CDR3 is CASTTGQGKADTQYF. The CDR3 coding sequence is TGTGCCAGCACCACGGGACAGGGGAAGGCAGATACGCAGTATTTT. The V and J genes are TRBV14 and TRBJ2-3; 10 nucleotides line up with TRBD1. The CDR3 spans 15 residues. Germline lookup yields CDR1 SGHDN and CDR2 FVKESK. Trimming removed 7 bases from V and 4 bases from J; junction bases left unmatched: 8. Drawing the rest from reference TRBV14 and TRBJ2-3, the complete variable domain is EAGVTQFPSHSVIEKGQTVTLRCDPISGHDNLYWYRRVMGKEIKFLLHFVKESKQDESGMPNNRFLAERTGGTYSTLKVQPAELEDSGVYFCASTTGQGKADTQYFGPGTRLTVL.

This clone turned up a few times. The chain couples TRBV4-3 to TRBJ1-1, with 7 bases matching TRBD1. Germline V CDR1 and CDR2: LGHNA, YSLEER. CDR3 length equals 14 residues. V lost 2 bases, J lost 5 bases, and 5 bases stayed unmatched. CDR3 sequence: CASSQQTGATEAFF. For the CDR3, the DNA is TGCGCCAGCAGCCAACAAACAGGGGCTACTGAAGCTTTCTTT.

This clone appeared a few times. The chain recombines TRBV5-1 with TRBJ2-1; D might be TRBD2 (6 bases). The CDR3 runs 16 residues. V lost 8 bases to trimming and J lost 3 bases, with 21 bases between them. Germline V CDR1 and CDR2: SGHRS, YFSETQ. CDR3: CARSHGRVLCYNEQFF. The CDR3 region has the DNA TGCGCCAGATCCCACGGGAGAGTACTATGCTACAATGAGCAGTTCTTC.

The rearrangement uses TRBV13 and TRBJ2-7; 12 bases are shared with TRBD1. The CDR3 spans 15 residues. Germline CDR1 PRHDT, CDR2 FYEKMQ (reference sequence). V shed 5 bases and J 4 bases; nucleotides not matched to a gene: 6. Written as DNA, the CDR3 is TGTGCCAGCAGCCCAGGGACAGGGGGCACGTACGAGCAGTACTTC. Its protein product is CASSPGTGGTYEQYF.

This chain links TRBV5-1 with TRBJ2-7, with D perhaps matching TRBD1 or TRBD2 (6 bases each). Per germline, CDR1 SGHRS and CDR2 YFSETQ. The V and J ends lost 4 bases and 9 bases respectively, with 26 bases between them. This CDR3 is built from 16 residues. CDR3 sequence (DNA): TGCGCCAGCAGCCCCTCCGGGGGCGGCCGCTCCATGGGGCAGTACTTC. Translated: CASSPSGGGRSMGQYF.

The CDR3 nucleotides read TGCGCCAGCAGCCCCTACTCAGGGGGAAAAGCTTTCTTT. As protein: CASSPYSGGKAFF. V and J are TRBV5-1 and TRBJ1-1; 7 bases are shared with TRBD1. CDR1 is SGHRS, CDR2 YFSETQ, per germline. V gave up 4 bases and J gave up 9 bases; unmatched junction bases: 9. This CDR3 contains 13 residues.

The chain links TRBV6-6 to TRBJ1-5; possible D gene TRBD1, 6 bases. Germline lookup yields CDR1 MNHNY and CDR2 SVGAGI (reference sequence). With 0 bases removed from V and 6 bases from J, the gap between germline ends came to 12 bases. This CDR3 has 15 residues. CDR3 nucleotides: TGTGCCAGCAGTTACTCTAGGGGGGTCTCTCAGCCCCAGCATTTT. Its protein product is CASSYSRGVSQPQHF.

The chain uses TRBV11-2 and TRBJ1-2; no definite D call. In germline, CDR1 is SGHAT, CDR2 FQNNGV. V lost 5 bases and J lost 1, with 8 bases in between. CDR3 length equals 13 residues. The CDR3 coding sequence is TGTGCCAGCAGCCACGGGAGTAACTATGGCTACACCTTC. Its protein product is CASSHGSNYGYTF.

The rearrangement links TRBV3-1 (or the pseudogene TRBV3-2) to TRBJ1-3; 7 bases match TRBD1. This CDR3 contains 15 residues. The V segment lost 4 bases and the J segment 4 bases; nucleotides outside the gene matches: 7. Germline CDR1 LGHDT, CDR2 YNNKEL (reference sequence). The CDR3 sequence: CASSPRGGSGNTIYF. CDR3 DNA: TGTGCCAGCAGCCCCAGGGGGGGCTCGGGAAACACCATATATTTT.

V and J are TRBV7-3 and TRBJ1-3; no firm D call. Trimming took 5 bases from V and 4 from J, leaving 15 bases between them. The CDR3 covers 15 residues. In germline, CDR1 is SGHTA, CDR2 FQGTGA. In DNA form, the CDR3 reads TGTGCCAGCAGCCCGGACCTCCCAAGAGGAAACACCATATATTTT. This encodes CASSPDLPRGNTIYF.

The V gene is TRBV5-5, the J gene TRBJ2-2; 10 bases match TRBD1. The CDR3 runs 14 residues. CDR1 is SGHKS and CDR2 is YYEKEE in the germline V gene (reference sequence). V was pared by 8 bases and J by 7 bases, with 8 bases of the junction left unmatched. For the CDR3, the DNA is TGTGCCAGTTTAGGGACAGGGGATGTCGGGGAGCTGTTTTTT. It is translated as CASLGTGDVGELFF.

The V call is TRBV9, the J call TRBJ2-5; the match to TRBD1 covers 9 bases. CDR1 SGDLS and CDR2 YYNGEE come from the germline V gene. This CDR3 has 15 amino acids. After removal of 3 bases from V and 5 bases from J, the junction contained 8 bases not matched to a gene. The CDR3: CASSDSPGQGETQYF. For the CDR3, the DNA is TGTGCCAGCAGCGATTCCCCTGGACAGGGGGAGACCCAGTACTTC.

The chain employs TRBV25-1 and TRBJ2-7; 8 bases map to TRBD1. Losses at the gene ends were 2 bases for V and 6 bases for J; bases not matched to a gene: 6. The germline V gene encodes CDR1 MGHDK and CDR2 SYGVNS. The CDR3 has 14 residues. The CDR3 DNA reads as TGTGCCAGCAGTGAAACAGGGGGGATATCCGAGCAGTACTTC. As protein: CASSETGGISEQYF.

The rearrangement links TRBV6-2 or TRBV6-3 to TRBJ1-1; 11 nucleotides align to TRBD1. This CDR3 region has 16 residues. The germline V gene encodes CDR1 MNHEY and CDR2 SVGEGT. V dropped 5 bases and J dropped 1; count of bases not matched to a gene: 6. CDR3 coding DNA: TGTGCCAGCAGTACCGGACAGGGGGCTTCGAACACTGAAGCTTTCTTT. It specifies CASSTGQGASNTEAFF.

The chain joins TRBV30 to TRBJ2-1; no definite D call. V was shortened by 1 base and J by 7 bases, with 2 bases between the two germline ends. Germline V gene data show CDR1 as GTSNPN and CDR2 as SVGIG (reference sequence). This CDR3 is built from 10 residues. DNA of the CDR3: TGTGCCTGGAGTGGGAATGAGCAGTTCTTC. As protein: CAWSGNEQFF.

V gene TRBV21-1 combines with J gene TRBJ1-6; whether TRBD1, the table's D call, matches the DNA was not checked. TRBV21-1 is deemed a pseudogene. This CDR3 spans 13 amino acids. CDR3 protein: CASGGTGSSPLHF. In DNA, the CDR3 is TGTGCCAGCGGAGGGACAGGGAGTTCACCCCTCCACTTT.

The chain employs TRBV3-1 (or the pseudogene TRBV3-2) and TRBJ2-7; no clear D gene. The V gene lost 0 bases and the J gene lost 4 bases, with 13 bases spanning the gap. The CDR3 is 15 amino acids. Germline V lookup: CDR1 LGHDT, CDR2 YNNKEL (reference sequence). CDR3 nucleotide sequence: TGTGCCAGCAGCCAAGATCTCCAGGCTTCGTACGAGCAGTACTTC. Translation: CASSQDLQASYEQYF.

The chain joins TRBV3-1 (or the pseudogene TRBV3-2) to TRBJ2-2, with D unclear. Germline V gene data show CDR1 as LGHDT and CDR2 as YNNKEL (reference sequence). V lost 4 bases to trimming and J lost 8 bases, with 8 bases between them. CDR3 size: 12 residues. The CDR3 sequence: CASSPRPGELFF. DNA for the CDR3: TGTGCCAGCAGCCCCCGTCCGGGGGAGCTGTTTTTT.

The chain links TRBV11-2 to TRBJ1-1, with D uncertain. V was pared by 2 bases and J by 0 bases, with 10 bases between. The germline V gene encodes CDR1 SGHAT and CDR2 FQNNGV. This CDR3 is built from 15 residues. The DNA of the CDR3 is TGTGCCAGCAGCTTAATGGGTGAGATGAACACTGAAGCTTTCTTT. Translating it yields CASSLMGEMNTEAFF.

The chain carries TRBV12-5 and TRBJ2-3, with D tentatively TRBD1 (6 bases). With 4 bases removed from V and 1 base from J, the gap between germline ends came to 12 bases. Germline loops: CDR1 LGHNT, CDR2 FRNRAP. The CDR3 sequence is 15 residues long. The CDR3, as DNA: TGTGCTAGTGGTTCCCGGGACACAGGCACAGATACGCAGTATTTT. Translating it yields CASGSRDTGTDTQYF.

The chain has TRBV7-2 and TRBJ2-7; TRBD2 agrees at 9 bases. Germline loops: CDR1 SGHTA, CDR2 FQGNSA. The J segment lost 6 bases and the V segment lost 1 base, leaving 10 bases of the junction unmatched. The CDR3 has 16 amino acids. For the CDR3, the DNA is TGTGCCAGCAGCTTAGTGGCTAGCGGGATTGCCTCCGAGCAGTACTTC. It codes for CASSLVASGIASEQYF. Filled out from reference TRBV7-2 and TRBJ2-7, the complete variable domain reads GAGVSQSPSNKVTEKGKDVELRCDPISGHTALYWYRQSLGQGLEFLIYFQGNSAPDKSGLPSDRFSAERTGGSVSTLTIQRTQQEDSAVYLCASSLVASGIASEQYFGPGTRLTVT.

The chain combines TRBV6-5 with TRBJ1-3, with D perhaps matching TRBD1 (5 bases). Germline CDR1 reads MNHEY; CDR2 reads SVGAGI. The CDR3 has 14 residues. V lost 8 bases to trimming and J lost 0 bases, with 11 bases between them. The CDR3 DNA sequence: TGTGCCAGCGGAGACAGTGTCTCTGGAAACACCATATATTTT. It specifies CASGDSVSGNTIYF.

The rearrangement links TRBV11-3 to TRBJ2-1; D unclear. Germline assignment: CDR1 SGHNT and CDR2 YENEEA. CDR3 length equals 13 residues. The ends were cut back, 1 base at V and 4 bases at J, with 5 bases in the middle. The CDR3 sequence: CASSLGVYNEQFF. CDR3 nucleotides: TGTGCCAGCAGCTTAGGGGTATACAATGAGCAGTTCTTC.

The CDR3 is CASSYGGAGTDTQYF. The DNA for the CDR3 is TGTGCCAGCAGTTACGGAGGTGCGGGCACAGATACGCAGTATTTT. The chain carries TRBV6-2 or TRBV6-3 and TRBJ2-3; tentatively, D is TRBD2 (5 bases). The CDR3 has 15 residues. The V end lost 2 bases, the J end lost 1 base, and 10 bases lay between the germline ends. The germline V gene encodes CDR1 MNHEY and CDR2 SVGEGT.

CDR3 sequence (DNA): TGTGCCATCGGTAGTGGTGATACGCAGTATTTT. Its translation: CAIGSGDTQYF. J is TRBJ2-3 and V is TRBV10-3; D uncertain. CDR3 length: 11 amino acids. CDR1 is ENHRY, CDR2 SYGVKD, per germline. Between the trimmed V and J ends, which lost 8 bases and 6 bases, there was a span of 9 bases.

V and J are TRBV3-1 (or the pseudogene TRBV3-2) and TRBJ1-3, with 9 bases matching TRBD1. Germline V gene sequence: CDR1 LGHDT, CDR2 YNNKEL (reference sequence). This CDR3 has 15 residues. The V segment lost 4 bases and the J segment 4 bases; nucleotides outside the gene matches: 5. The CDR3 region is CASSPRQGGGNTIYF. CDR3 coding DNA: TGTGCCAGCAGCCCCCGACAGGGGGGAGGAAACACCATATATTTT.

The chain carries TRBV30 and TRBJ2-2, with D possibly matching TRBD2 (6 bases). The V end lost 3 bases, the J end lost 5 bases, and 16 bases lay between the germline ends. This CDR3 spans 15 amino acids. The germline V gene encodes CDR1 GTSNPN and CDR2 SVGIG (reference sequence). The CDR3 protein is CAWRPRGTSTGELFF. The CDR3 bases are TGTGCCTGGAGGCCACGGGGGACCTCAACCGGGGAGCTGTTTTTT.

This rearrangement joins TRBV7-9 to TRBJ2-2, with 7 bases fitting TRBD1. J was trimmed by 6 bases and V by 5 bases; bases with no gene match: 9. The CDR3 runs 15 residues. CDR1 is SEHNR, CDR2 FQNEAQ, per germline (reference sequence). In DNA, the CDR3 is TGTGCCAGCAGCACCTGGACAGGACCCCCCGGGGAGCTGTTTTTT. Residues: CASSTWTGPPGELFF.